The 14 T cell receptor beta chains below all came from one sample that was sequenced in a study of Ad26.COV2.S vaccination and SARS-CoV-2 variants. Sequencing used immunoSEQ multiplex PCR; TCRdb keeps in-frame clones, though not all of them. The sample includes 300,000 to 400,000 clones, just over 85% of them seen just once. The treatment is: 15 to 20 received Ad26.COV2.S at low or high dose, single or two shots; 5 received placebo; per-sample allocation not given. Day 63 after the first injection of vaccine or placebo was the sampling time. Sequencing was performed on peripheral blood, taken in a trial of Ad26.COV2.S vaccine versus placebo. All receptors come from a person between 18 and 59 years old who received the Ad26.COV2.S COVID-19 vaccine or a placebo.

The V and J genes are TRBV2 and TRBJ2-5; no reliable D call. Germline CDR1 reads SNHLY; CDR2 reads FYNNEI. The CDR3 is 11 residues long. With 3 bases removed from V and 13 bases from J, the gap between germline ends came to 12 bases. The CDR3 sequence is CASSESPVLYF. In DNA, the CDR3 is TGTGCCAGCAGTGAGTCACCAGTTTTGTACTTC.

The gene calls are TRBV6-5 and TRBJ1-1; D might be TRBD1 (5 bases). Trimming removed 7 bases from V and 0 bases from J, with 12 bases in between. CDR1 is MNHEY, CDR2 SVGAGI, per germline. The CDR3 is 14 amino acids. The CDR3 DNA follows: TGTGCCAGCACATCTAGGGGCGTGAACACTGAAGCTTTCTTT. This sequence encodes CASTSRGVNTEAFF.

The count of this clone is one. This chain connects TRBV9 to TRBJ2-1; 12 bases match TRBD2. CDR3 length: 15 residues. Germline CDR1 reads SGDLS; CDR2 reads YYNGEE. Trimming removed 3 bases from V and 6 bases from J; junction bases left unmatched: 4. In DNA, the CDR3 is TGTGCCAGCAGCGCCCTAGCGGGGGGGCTCAATGAGCAGTTCTTC. Encoded protein: CASSALAGGLNEQFF.

The genes are TRBV18 and TRBJ1-2, with no clear D. Germline assignment: CDR1 KGHSH and CDR2 LQKENI. This CDR3 has 21 amino acids. V gave up 0 bases and J gave up 5 bases, with 31 bases separating them. The CDR3 loop reads CASSPPRFIGRKITTSYGYTF. DNA of the CDR3: TGTGCCAGCTCACCACCCCGTTTCATTGGCCGGAAAATAACTACGAGTTATGGCTACACCTTC. Drawing the rest from reference TRBV18 and TRBJ1-2, the complete variable domain is NAGVMQNPRHLVRRRGQEARLRCSPMKGHSHVYWYRQLPEEGLKFMVYLQKENIIDESGMPKERFSAEFPKEGPSILRIQQVVRGDSAAYFCASSPPRFIGRKITTSYGYTFGSGTRLTVV.

This rearrangement joins TRBV5-4 to TRBJ2-3; unclear D gene. CDR3 length equals 11 residues. With 0 bases removed from V and 9 bases from J, the gap between germline ends came to 5 bases. Germline assignment: CDR1 SGHNT and CDR2 YYREEE (reference sequence). The chain's CDR3 is CASSLGVTQYF. CDR3 nucleotide sequence: TGTGCCAGCAGCTTGGGGGTCACGCAGTATTTT.

Comment on this clone: Other DNA sequences of this sample code for an identical CDR3. J is TRBJ2-3 and V is TRBV3-1 (or the pseudogene TRBV3-2), with 12 bases matching TRBD2. This CDR3 has 14 residues. The ends lost 4 bases at V and 4 bases at J; junction bases unmatched: 0. Germline V gene sequence: CDR1 LGHDT, CDR2 YNNKEL (reference sequence). The DNA of the CDR3 is TGTGCCAGCAGCCCTAGCGGGGGGGCAGATACGCAGTATTTT. Encoded protein: CASSPSGGADTQYF.

This sequence joins TRBV5-1 and TRBJ1-5; unclear D gene. There are 13 residues in the CDR3. CDR1 and CDR2 from the germline V gene are SGHRS and YFSETQ. V lost 1 base to trimming and J lost 5 bases, with 7 bases between them. In DNA form, the CDR3 reads TGCGCCAGCAGCTTGCGGGTCGATCAGCCCCAGCATTTT. Translated: CASSLRVDQPQHF.

V gene TRBV5-1 combines with J gene TRBJ2-7; 8 bases map to TRBD2. V dropped 1 base and J dropped 2; count of bases not matched to a gene: 2. This CDR3 has 14 amino acids. Germline V gene lookup returns CDR1 SGHRS and CDR2 YFSETQ. Here the CDR3 DNA reads TGCGCCAGCAGCTTGTCCGGGGGGGCCTACGAGCAGTACTTC. Translating gives CASSLSGGAYEQYF.

The CDR3 region is CASSSRIPSTGSPLHF. The CDR3 coding sequence is TGTGCCAGCAGCTCGAGAATCCCCTCGACAGGTTCACCCCTCCACTTT. V usage is TRBV11-1 and J usage is TRBJ1-6; the D gene is possibly TRBD1 (6 bases). Trimming removed 4 bases from V and 9 bases from J, with 19 bases in between. The CDR3 consists of 16 residues. Per germline, CDR1 SGHAT and CDR2 FQDESV (reference sequence).

The sample holds a few counts of this clone. This chain connects TRBV5-1 to TRBJ1-5; tentatively, D is TRBD1 (6 bases). Germline V gene data show CDR1 as SGHRS and CDR2 as YFSETQ. The CDR3 length is 14 residues. V was shortened by 0 bases and J by 5 bases, with 9 bases between the two germline ends. The chain's CDR3 is CASSLAGGDQPQHF. Here the CDR3 DNA reads TGCGCCAGCAGCTTGGCGGGGGGCGATCAGCCCCAGCATTTT.

This sequence joins TRBV5-5 and TRBJ1-5; D not certain. The CDR3 is 14 amino acids. Germline lookup yields CDR1 SGHKS and CDR2 YYEKEE (reference sequence). V lost 1 base, J lost 6 bases, and 11 bases lay in between. This CDR3 is CASSLTVSGQPQHF. The DNA of the CDR3 is TGTGCCAGCAGCTTGACAGTTTCTGGTCAGCCCCAGCATTTT.

Of note for this clone: The sample carries other DNA sequences with the same CDR3. V usage is TRBV7-8 and J usage is TRBJ2-2, with TRBD2 matching over 11 bases. Germline V gene lookup returns CDR1 SGHVS and CDR2 FQNEAQ. Unmatched junction bases numbered 11, after V lost 1 base and J lost 4 bases. This CDR3 comprises 19 residues. The CDR3 DNA reads as TGTGCCAGCAGCTTAGTGATAGTAGCGGGGGGGCTAGTCACCGGGGAGCTGTTTTTT. This sequence encodes CASSLVIVAGGLVTGELFF.

The genes are TRBV5-1 and TRBJ1-1; D unresolved. Between the trimmed V and J ends, which lost 4 bases and 3 bases, there was a span of 13 bases. Germline V lookup: CDR1 SGHRS, CDR2 YFSETQ. The CDR3 has 14 residues. The CDR3 loop reads CASSPLVGDTEAFF. In nucleotides, the CDR3 is TGCGCCAGCAGCCCCTTAGTCGGGGACACTGAAGCTTTCTTT. Complete variable domain (other parts from reference TRBV5-1 and TRBJ1-1): KAGVTQTPRYLIKTRGQQVTLSCSPISGHRSVSWYQQTPGQGLQFLFEYFSETQRNKGNFPGRFSGRQFSNSRSEMNVSTLELGDSALYLCASSPLVGDTEAFFGQGTRLTVV.

The chain combines TRBV19 with TRBJ2-1; D might be TRBD2 (6 bases). This CDR3 has 14 residues. Germline-derived CDR1 and CDR2 are LNHDA and SQIVND (reference sequence). V lost 4 bases to trimming and J lost 9 bases, with 16 bases between them. CDR3 loop: CASSTRRPGGEQFF. In DNA, the CDR3 is TGTGCCAGTAGTACTCGAAGGCCCGGGGGTGAGCAGTTCTTC.